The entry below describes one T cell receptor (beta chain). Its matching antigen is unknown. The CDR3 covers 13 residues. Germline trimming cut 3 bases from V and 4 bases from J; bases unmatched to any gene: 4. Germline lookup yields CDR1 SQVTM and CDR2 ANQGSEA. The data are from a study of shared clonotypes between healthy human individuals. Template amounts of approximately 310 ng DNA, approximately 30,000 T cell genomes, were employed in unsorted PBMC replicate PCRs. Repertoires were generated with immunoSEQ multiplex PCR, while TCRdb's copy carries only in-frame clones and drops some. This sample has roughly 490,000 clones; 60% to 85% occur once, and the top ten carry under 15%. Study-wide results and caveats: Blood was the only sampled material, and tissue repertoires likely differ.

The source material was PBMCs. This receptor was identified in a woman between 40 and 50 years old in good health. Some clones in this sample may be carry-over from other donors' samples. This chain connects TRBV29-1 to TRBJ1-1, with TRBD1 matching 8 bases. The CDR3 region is CSVDPTGGTEAFF. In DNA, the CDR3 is TGCAGCGTTGACCCAACAGGGGGCACTGAAGCTTTCTTT.